Below, 3 T cell receptor beta chains from the same sample are listed, as sequenced in a study of response to subunit inactivated influenza vaccine. TCRdb processed the RT-PCR reads anew with MiXCR; each CDR3 protein has one entry. The repertoire holds 550,000 to 650,000 distinct CDR3 sequences, about 10% seen once, with roughly 10% in the top ten. The sequenced sample was PBMCs from blood, obtained on the day of vaccination. These receptors all stem from a man in his fifties or sixties who received an inactivated influenza vaccine.

This clonotype was observed a handful of times. The rearrangement joins TRBV2 to TRBJ2-1; 10 bases are a match to TRBD1. The CDR3 consists of 12 residues. From germline, CDR1 is SNHLY and CDR2 FYNNEI. With V trimmed by 7 bases and J by 10 bases, 4 bases remained unmatched. The CDR3: CASIRQGAEQFF. CDR3 in DNA: TGTGCCAGCATTAGACAGGGGGCGGAGCAGTTCTTC. Supplemented by reference TRBV2 and TRBJ2-1, the full variable domain reads EPEVTQTPSHQVTQMGQEVILRCVPISNHLYFYWYRQILGQKVEFLVSFYNNEISEKSEIFDDQFSVERPDGSNFTLKIRSTKLEDSAMYFCASIRQGAEQFFGPGTRLTVL.

V usage is TRBV12-3 or TRBV12-4 and J usage is TRBJ2-2, with 8 bases lining up with TRBD1. Trimming at V came to 6 bases and at J to 6 bases, leaving 9 bases not matched to a gene. This CDR3 is built from 15 residues. CDR3 DNA sequence: TGTGCCAGCAGCAAGACAGGGGAAGAGGCCGGGGAGCTGTTTTTT. Translated, it gives CASSKTGEEAGELFF.

The sample holds a few counts of this clonotype. This chain joins TRBV25-1 and TRBJ2-7; 7 positions agree with TRBD2. Unmatched junction bases numbered 3, after V lost 9 bases and J lost 1 base. The V gene's germline CDR1 is MGHDK and CDR2 SYGVNS. The CDR3 totals 12 residues. The CDR3 is CARAGVSYEQYF. The CDR3 DNA reads TGTGCCAGGGCGGGGGTTTCCTACGAGCAGTACTTC.